The 26 T cell receptor beta chains below all came from one sample that was sequenced in a study of blood T cells in healthy people across ages. Together with a sample-barcoded 5' primer, a J-beta primer mix was included in a second PCR lasting about 7 to 11 cycles. TCRdb re-called the 5' RACE reads with MiXCR, one entry per CDR3 protein. The sample records about 1.8 million distinct CDR3 sequences, about 49% being singletons. Sequenced sample: blood. These receptor sequences come from a woman aged 40 to 49 in good health.

Only a few counts were recorded for this clonotype. V is TRBV27 and J is TRBJ1-5, with 11 bases identical to TRBD1. The CDR3 loop spans 15 amino acids. J was trimmed by 5 bases and V by 5 bases; bases with no gene match: 5. Germline loops: CDR1 MNHEY, CDR2 SMNVEV (reference sequence). The CDR3 DNA reads as TGTGCCAGCAGTCATAAGGGACAGGGGGATCAGCCCCAGCATTTT. It is translated as CASSHKGQGDQPQHF.

The chain recombines TRBV7-2 with TRBJ2-5; weak D call: TRBD2 (6 bases). The V and J ends lost 5 bases and 1 base respectively, with 14 bases between them. Looked up from germline, CDR1 is SGHTA and CDR2 is FQGNSA. The CDR3 is 15 amino acids. The CDR3: CASSPSPSVQETQYF. The CDR3 DNA reads as TGTGCCAGCAGCCCGAGCCCTAGCGTCCAAGAGACCCAGTACTTC.

The V gene is TRBV7-2, the J gene TRBJ2-4; D not resolved. The tail of the sequence fits TRBJ2-7 better, so the J call may be wrong. The germline V gene encodes CDR1 SGHTA and CDR2 FQGNSA. CDR3 length equals 12 residues. In DNA form, the CDR3 reads TGTGCCAGCAGCTTAGTTCTGAGCGAGCAGTACTTC. This translates into CASSLVLSEQYF.

This clonotype was detected once. The chain combines TRBV15 with TRBJ2-4; D is perhaps TRBD2 (6 bases). This CDR3 has 18 residues. V gave up 1 base and J gave up 0 bases, with 16 bases separating them. The germline CDR1 and CDR2 sequences are LNHNV and YYDKDF (reference sequence). The CDR3 DNA reads as TGTGCCACCAGCAGAGGTGGGGCGGGACTGGGAGCCAAAAACATTCAGTACTTC. This encodes CATSRGGAGLGAKNIQYF.

The chain has TRBV4-2 and TRBJ1-1; 10 bases are a match to TRBD1. CDR3 size: 15 residues. The V and J ends lost 0 bases and 11 bases, in that order; junction bases with no gene match: 9. CDR1 LGHNA and CDR2 YNFKEQ come from the germline V gene. In nucleotides, the CDR3 is TGTGCCAGCAGCCAAGATGCACGGGACAGGGGTTTCGCTTTCTTT. Amino acids: CASSQDARDRGFAFF.

This clonotype occurred many times. The chain employs TRBV20-1 and TRBJ2-7, with D possibly matching TRBD2 (5 bases). CDR1 DFQATT and CDR2 SNEGSKA come from the germline V gene (reference sequence). V lost 3 bases, J lost 3 bases, and 9 bases lay in between. The CDR3 length is 12 residues. CDR3 in DNA: TGCAGTGCTAGCGGGGATCTCTACGAGCAGTACTTC. Translated, it gives CSASGDLYEQYF.

This chain uses TRBV6-2 or TRBV6-3 with TRBJ2-1; 7 nucleotides line up with TRBD1. The CDR3 contains 14 residues. V shed 6 bases and J 3 bases; nucleotides not matched to a gene: 5. The germline gives CDR1 MNHEY, CDR2 SVGEGT. CDR3 loop: CASRLGQDYNEQFF. The CDR3 DNA reads as TGTGCCAGCAGACTTGGACAGGACTACAATGAGCAGTTCTTC.

This clonotype has a handful of counts. V usage is TRBV28 and J usage is TRBJ2-7, with D possibly matching TRBD2 (5 bases). This CDR3 is 15 amino acids long. The V end lost 4 bases, the J end lost 0 bases, and 13 bases lay between the germline ends. Per the germline V gene, CDR1 is MDHEN and CDR2 is SYDVKM. The CDR3 sequence: CASSSSATSSYEQYF. The CDR3 nucleotides are TGTGCCAGCAGTTCCTCGGCCACTAGCTCCTACGAGCAGTACTTC.

This chain joins TRBV2 and TRBJ1-4; D may be TRBD1 (5 bases). Germline V lookup: CDR1 SNHLY, CDR2 FYNNEI. V was pared by 4 bases and J by 11 bases, with 17 bases between. This CDR3 contains 14 residues. The chain's CDR3 is CASSGTGSWEKLFF. DNA for the CDR3: TGTGCCAGCAGTGGTACAGGATCTTGGGAGAAACTGTTTTTT.

The V and J genes are TRBV12-3 or TRBV12-4 and TRBJ1-4, with 7 bases that match TRBD1. V dropped 4 bases and J dropped 4; count of bases not matched to a gene: 9. This CDR3 comprises 16 residues. Here the CDR3 reads CASSSGQPGVNEKLFF. DNA of the CDR3: TGTGCCAGCAGTTCGGGACAGCCGGGGGTTAATGAAAAACTGTTTTTT.

The genes are TRBV29-1 and TRBJ2-7; possible D gene TRBD1, 6 bases. The V and J ends lost 3 bases and 2 bases respectively, with 23 bases between them. The CDR3 totals 17 residues. Germline V lookup: CDR1 SQVTM, CDR2 ANQGSEA. This chain's CDR3 is CSVEEPGDKKLPYEQYF. DNA of the CDR3: TGCAGCGTTGAGGAGCCAGGGGATAAGAAATTACCCTACGAGCAGTACTTC.

This clonotype was counted a single time. The chain combines TRBV20-1 with TRBJ2-3, with a tentative D call TRBD1 (6 bases). Germline V gene data show CDR1 as DFQATT and CDR2 as SNEGSKA (reference sequence). This CDR3 contains 13 residues. Trimming took 4 bases from V and 6 from J, leaving 14 bases between them. CDR3 nucleotides: TGCAGTGCTAATGACAGGCCAGGGGATACGCAGTATTTT. This encodes CSANDRPGDTQYF.

To note about this clonotype: The junction departs from germline at one end; a sequencing error may be responsible. The gene calls are TRBV7-3 and TRBJ2-3; D is uncertain. CDR1 and CDR2 from the germline V gene are SGHTA and FQGTGA. The CDR3 has 16 residues. In DNA form, the CDR3 reads TGTGCCAGCAGCTTGGACCCTAGAACGTATGCAGATACGCGGTATTTT. Its protein product is CASSLDPRTYADTRYF.

The V and J genes are TRBV6-6 and TRBJ2-2, with TRBD1 identical over 9 bases. This CDR3 has 16 amino acids. From germline, CDR1 is MNHNY and CDR2 SVGAGI (reference sequence). Trimming took 5 bases from V and 3 from J; bases not matched to a gene: 7. DNA for the CDR3: TGTGCCAGCAGTCACAGGGGGACAGGGTACACCGGGGAGCTGTTTTTT. Translation: CASSHRGTGYTGELFF.

The CDR3: CASSFHGRRTKSTDTQYF. The CDR3 coding sequence is TGTGCCAGCAGCTTTCATGGGCGGAGGACCAAGAGCACAGATACGCAGTATTTT. The chain combines TRBV7-2 with TRBJ2-3, with a tentative D call TRBD2 (5 bases). Germline CDR1 and CDR2: SGHTA and FQGNSA. The V gene lost 3 bases and the J gene lost 0 bases, with 19 bases spanning the gap. This CDR3 has 18 residues.

The J gene is TRBJ1-2, the V gene TRBV6-1; TRBD1 is a possible D gene (6 bases). The V gene's germline CDR1 is MNHNS and CDR2 SASEGT. This CDR3 has 17 residues. V shed 6 bases and J shed 5 bases, with 25 bases lying between them. This CDR3 reads CASRPPGQRLREYGYTF. As DNA, the CDR3 is TGTGCCAGCAGACCACCGGGACAAAGGCTTCGGGAATATGGCTACACCTTC.

The V gene is TRBV20-1, the J gene TRBJ2-5, with a possible D match to TRBD1 (5 bases). Trimming pared 0 bases from V and 2 bases from J, leaving 13 bases between. CDR1 is DFQATT and CDR2 is SNEGSKA in the germline V gene (reference sequence). This CDR3 has 15 amino acids. The CDR3 nucleotides read TGCAGTGCTAGAGAACGGCAGGGAACACAAGAGACCCAGTACTTC. Translation: CSARERQGTQETQYF.

This chain connects TRBV12-3 or TRBV12-4 to TRBJ1-5, with TRBD1 identical over 8 bases. This CDR3 is built from 17 residues. The V segment lost 6 bases and the J segment 2 bases; nucleotides outside the gene matches: 12. In DNA, the CDR3 is TGTGCCAGCAGCCTCACAGGGGGGAGGTCGGGCAATCAGCCCCAGCATTTT. Translation: CASSLTGGRSGNQPQHF.

This chain connects TRBV4-1 to TRBJ1-2, with D perhaps TRBD1 (5 bases). Germline loops: CDR1 MGHRA, CDR2 YSYEKL. CDR3 length: 16 residues. With 0 bases removed from V and 10 bases from J, the gap between germline ends came to 21 bases. CDR3 in DNA: TGCGCCAGCAGCCAAGACTGGCAGGGTGGAGGCCTCGCCTACACCTTC. Translation gives CASSQDWQGGGLAYTF.

This clonotype was counted only a few times. The rearrangement joins TRBV28 to TRBJ1-6; possible D gene TRBD1, 6 bases. This CDR3 spans 17 amino acids. From germline, CDR1 is MDHEN and CDR2 SYDVKM. Trimming took 5 bases from V and 0 from J, leaving 14 bases between them. The DNA of the CDR3 is TGTGCCAGCAGTCATCCCAGGGGAAGCTCCTATAATTCACCCCTCCACTTT. Translation gives CASSHPRGSSYNSPLHF. The complete variable domain, with remaining parts taken from reference TRBV28 and TRBJ1-6, reads DVKVTQSSRYLVKRTGEKVFLECVQDMDHENMFWYRQDPGLGLRLIYFSYDVKMKEKGDIPEGYSVSREKKERFSLILESASTNQTSMYLCASSHPRGSSYNSPLHFGNGTRLTVT.

This chain uses TRBV20-1 with TRBJ2-5; 14 positions agree with TRBD2. This CDR3 region has 17 residues. V lost 0 bases and J lost 1; bases outside the gene matches: 4. Germline CDR1 is DFQATT and CDR2 is SNEGSKA (reference sequence). Here the CDR3 reads CSARDQGLAGGQETQYF. Here the CDR3 DNA reads TGCAGTGCTAGAGACCAAGGACTAGCGGGGGGCCAAGAGACCCAGTACTTC.

This clonotype was seen a handful of times. The rearrangement links TRBV12-3 or TRBV12-4 to TRBJ2-1, with D tentatively TRBD1 or TRBD2 (5 bases each). Deletions cut 5 bases from V and 9 bases from J, with 11 bases between. The CDR3 extends over 12 amino acids. The DNA of the CDR3 is TGTGCCAGCAGTCCAGGGACGTTTGAGCAGTTCTTC. Residues: CASSPGTFEQFF.

This clonotype occurred a few times. V usage is TRBV11-3 and J usage is TRBJ2-5; D might be TRBD2 (5 bases). V gave up 5 bases and J gave up 5 bases, with 15 bases separating them. The CDR3 runs 14 residues. CDR1 SGHNT and CDR2 YENEEA come from the germline V gene. CDR3 bases: TGTGCCAGCAGCAGGGCCGGGGATTGGGAGACCCAGTACTTC. Encoded protein: CASSRAGDWETQYF.

The chain employs TRBV2 and TRBJ2-5, with TRBD1 matching 8 bases. After removal of 3 bases from V and 7 bases from J, the junction contained 13 bases not matched to a gene. The CDR3 is made up of 16 amino acids. The germline CDR1 and CDR2 sequences are SNHLY and FYNNEI. The CDR3 bases are TGTGCCAGCAGTGAGATGTGGGGACAGGAGCCGTGGACCCAGTACTTC. It translates to CASSEMWGQEPWTQYF.

With regard to this clonotype: A much larger clone differs from this one at a single base, so this may be a read error. The CDR3 region is CSVVPRRETQFF. Written as DNA, the CDR3 is TGCAGCGTTGTCCCCCGAAGAGAGACCCAGTTCTTC. The chain combines TRBV29-1 with TRBJ2-1; D remains unclear. The CDR3 runs 12 residues. Trimming stripped 4 bases from V and 13 bases from J, with 17 bases between. The germline gives CDR1 SQVTM, CDR2 ANQGSEA.

This clonotype was observed a handful of times. The chain couples TRBV5-1 to TRBJ2-3; 9 nucleotides match TRBD2. V dropped 1 base and J dropped 1; count of bases not matched to a gene: 4. This CDR3 spans 16 amino acids. Germline CDR1 SGHRS, CDR2 YFSETQ. CDR3: CASSLPSGVGTDTQYF. The CDR3, as DNA: TGCGCCAGCAGCTTGCCTAGCGGGGTGGGCACAGATACGCAGTATTTT.